The TCR beta chain described here comes from a study of vaccination effects on CD4 cells after COVID-19. Study-level information: Relative to the second dose, post-vaccine samples were obtained a median of 72 days later. It was with approximately 10 IU/ml IL-2 and around 10 ug/ml peptides that about 2 million PBMC per well were cultured.

The method was immunoSEQ multiplex PCR; TCRdb's version includes in-frame clones alone and lacks a portion of them. Of roughly 30,000 clones in the sample, roughly four fifths are singletons; the top ten hold about 6.1%. Once cultured for 10 days, the cells underwent separation to obtain CD4+ T cells. The individual was infected with SARS-CoV-2 between March and December 2020, as confirmed by PCR. Participants were given two doses of BNT162b2 or mRNA-1273 vaccine. V was clipped by 5 bases and J by 3 bases, with 4 bases between them. The germline V gene has CDR1 KGHDR and CDR2 SFDVKD. CDR3 length equals 11 residues. Of note for this clone: Its cognate antigen is unknown.

Study-wide results and caveats: Early timepoints after infection were absent, and convalescent patients were few in the study.

Sequencing used CD4+ T cells from PBMCs cultured without peptide, obtained after COVID-19 vaccination. The V gene is TRBV24-1, the J gene TRBJ2-7, with D unclear. The sequence was obtained from a human donor who had a prior SARS-CoV-2 infection. The DNA for the CDR3 is TGTGCCACCAGTGTTGGCTACGAGCAGTACTTC. Its translation: CATSVGYEQYF.